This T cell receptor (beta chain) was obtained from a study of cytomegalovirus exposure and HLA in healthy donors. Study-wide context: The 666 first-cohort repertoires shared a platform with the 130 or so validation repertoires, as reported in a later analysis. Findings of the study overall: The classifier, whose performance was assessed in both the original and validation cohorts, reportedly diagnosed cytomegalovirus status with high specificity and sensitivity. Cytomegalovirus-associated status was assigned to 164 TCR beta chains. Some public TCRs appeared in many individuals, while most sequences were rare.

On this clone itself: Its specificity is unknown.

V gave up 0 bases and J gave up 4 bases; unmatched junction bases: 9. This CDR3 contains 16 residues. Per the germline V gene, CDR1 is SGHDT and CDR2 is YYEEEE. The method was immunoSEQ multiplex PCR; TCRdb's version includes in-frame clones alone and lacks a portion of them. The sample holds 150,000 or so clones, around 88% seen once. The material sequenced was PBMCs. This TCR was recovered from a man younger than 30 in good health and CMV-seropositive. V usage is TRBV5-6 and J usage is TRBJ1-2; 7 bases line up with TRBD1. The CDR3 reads CASSLGPRQGSYGYTF. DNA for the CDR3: TGTGCCAGCAGCTTGGGGCCGAGACAGGGAAGCTATGGCTACACCTTC. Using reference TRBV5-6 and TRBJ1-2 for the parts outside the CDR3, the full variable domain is DAGVTQSPTHLIKTRGQQVTLRCSPKSGHDTVSWYQQALGQGPQFIFQYYEEEERQRGNFPDRFSGHQFPNYSSELNVNALLLGDSALYLCASSLGPRQGSYGYTFGSGTRLTVV.